The following is a TCR beta chain sequence with its context. This sample was taken from a study of CD8 T cells in Susac syndrome. RNA amounts of roughly 0.45 to 1 ug underwent reverse transcription with random hexamers. TCRdb processed the immunoSEQ multiplex PCR reads anew with MiXCR; each CDR3 protein has one entry. The sample lists 120,000 to 150,000 distinct CDR3 sequences; less than 95% were seen once. From germline, CDR1 is KGHDR and CDR2 SFDVKD. V lost 5 bases to trimming and J lost 4 bases, with 9 bases between them. The CDR3 runs 13 residues. Sequenced material: CD4+ T cells from PBMCs. The J gene is TRBJ2-3, the V gene TRBV24-1, with D uncertain. This TCR was recovered from a human donor in good health. This CDR3 is CATSGRSPDTQYF. For the CDR3, the DNA is TGTGCCACCAGTGGCAGGTCCCCAGATACGCAGTATTTT.